The 12 T cell receptor beta chains presented below share a single source sample, sequenced in a study of T cell changes during pregnancy in multiple sclerosis. Repertoires were generated with immunoSEQ multiplex PCR, while TCRdb's copy carries only in-frame clones and drops some. The top ten clones hold 0.25% of a sample with approximately 52,000 clones, around 92% of them seen once. The starting material was CD4+ T cells from peripheral blood mononuclear cells, obtained in the third trimester of pregnancy. These receptors came from a female donor with multiple sclerosis, enrolled in a pregnancy study.

The rearrangement links TRBV19 to TRBJ2-1; TRBD2 is a possible D gene (5 bases). V lost 3 bases, J lost 6 bases, and 12 bases lay in between. This CDR3 is 14 amino acids long. The germline V gene has CDR1 LNHDA and CDR2 SQIVND (reference sequence). CDR3 in DNA: TGTGCCAGTAGTATGAGGGCCTCCCTCAATGAGCAGTTCTTC. As protein: CASSMRASLNEQFF.

The rearrangement links TRBV15 to TRBJ2-1; 11 nucleotides line up with TRBD2. In germline, CDR1 is LNHNV, CDR2 YYDKDF (reference sequence). This CDR3 is 14 amino acids long. The V gene end was trimmed by 8 bases and the J gene end by 4 bases; junction bases not matched to a gene: 4. CDR3 residues: CATRLAGQYNEQFF. CDR3 DNA: TGTGCCACCCGACTAGCGGGGCAATACAATGAGCAGTTCTTC.

The rearrangement joins TRBV5-4 to TRBJ1-2; D possibly corresponds to TRBD1 (6 bases). Between the trimmed V and J ends, which lost 1 base and 3 bases, there was a span of 10 bases. This CDR3 comprises 14 residues. Germline assignment: CDR1 SGHNT and CDR2 YYREEE (reference sequence). The chain's CDR3 is CASSLQGWDYGYTF. DNA of the CDR3: TGTGCCAGCAGCTTGCAGGGGTGGGACTATGGCTACACCTTC.

This chain connects TRBV4-2 to TRBJ1-4, with D possibly matching TRBD1 (5 bases). The CDR3 has 16 amino acids. Trimming cost V 1 base and J 0 bases, with 9 bases left between them. CDR1 and CDR2 (germline): LGHNA, YNFKEQ. The CDR3 spells CASSQADSPTNEKLFF. In DNA, the CDR3 is TGTGCCAGCAGCCAAGCCGACAGCCCAACTAATGAAAAACTGTTTTTT.

The CDR3 DNA follows: TGTGCCAGCAGCTTCGTCCCATTGAGAGCTTATGGCTACACCTTC. Encoded protein: CASSFVPLRAYGYTF. This chain connects TRBV11-3 to TRBJ1-2; D ambiguous. The germline CDR1 and CDR2 sequences are SGHNT and YENEEA. V was shortened by 3 bases and J by 5 bases, with 16 bases between the two germline ends. The CDR3 extends over 15 amino acids.

This sequence joins TRBV6-5 and TRBJ1-1; D unresolved. The CDR3 consists of 13 residues. The germline V gene encodes CDR1 MNHEY and CDR2 SVGAGI. V lost 3 bases to trimming and J lost 8 bases, with 13 bases between them. CDR3 nucleotides: TGTGCCAGCAGTTATACTCCCCCGGGGGAAGCTTTCTTT. This codes for CASSYTPPGEAFF.

The chain is built from TRBV29-1 and TRBJ1-1; possibly TRBD1 for D (5 bases). The V and J ends lost 4 bases and 5 bases respectively, with 14 bases between them. The germline V gene has CDR1 SQVTM and CDR2 ANQGSEA. The CDR3 has 13 amino acids. The CDR3 loop reads CSVARGGETEAFF. DNA for the CDR3: TGCAGCGTTGCCCGGGGGGGGGAAACTGAAGCTTTCTTT.

This sequence joins TRBV28 and TRBJ1-2; 8 positions agree with TRBD1. CDR1 MDHEN and CDR2 SYDVKM come from the germline V gene. V gave up 6 bases and J gave up 5 bases; unmatched junction bases: 2. The CDR3 has 12 residues. The CDR3: CASRQGGYGYTF. CDR3 in DNA: TGTGCCAGCAGACAGGGGGGGTATGGCTACACCTTC.

V gene TRBV7-6 combines with J gene TRBJ1-2; TRBD1 matches at 9 bases. V was pared by 1 base and J by 0 bases, with 6 bases of the junction left unmatched. This CDR3 has 17 amino acids. Per germline, CDR1 SGHVS and CDR2 FNYEAQ. In DNA form, the CDR3 reads TGTGCCAGCAGCTTAGGGACAGGGGAAAAGGCTAACTATGGCTACACCTTC. This gives the protein CASSLGTGEKANYGYTF.

This sequence joins TRBV7-6 and TRBJ1-3; D is uncertain. V lost 2 bases to trimming and J lost 0 bases, with 8 bases between them. Germline V gene data show CDR1 as SGHVS and CDR2 as FNYEAQ. This CDR3 is built from 15 residues. The CDR3 region is CASSLRENSGNTIYF. The CDR3, as DNA: TGTGCCAGCAGCTTACGGGAAAACTCTGGAAACACCATATATTTT. The complete variable domain, with remaining parts taken from reference TRBV7-6 and TRBJ1-3, reads GAGVSQSPRYKVTKRGQDVALRCDPISGHVSLYWYRQALGQGPEFLTYFNYEAQQDKSGLPNDRFSAERPEGSISTLTIQRTEQRDSAMYRCASSLRENSGNTIYFGEGSWLTVV.

The V and J genes are TRBV5-5 and TRBJ1-2; D uncertain. Germline V gene lookup returns CDR1 SGHKS and CDR2 YYEKEE (reference sequence). The CDR3 consists of 13 residues. V was clipped by 2 bases and J by 4 bases, with 9 bases between them. CDR3 loop: CASSFNLLYGYTF. The CDR3 DNA reads TGTGCCAGCAGCTTTAATTTACTCTATGGCTACACCTTC.

The rearrangement uses TRBV5-1 and TRBJ1-4; TRBD1 matches 8 bases. From germline, CDR1 is SGHRS and CDR2 YFSETQ. Losses at the gene ends were 4 bases for V and 8 bases for J; bases not matched to a gene: 13. The CDR3 sequence is 16 residues long. The DNA for the CDR3 is TGCGCCAGCAGCACCGGCCAGGGGGCTGCGGGGGAAAAACTGTTTTTT. Its translation is CASSTGQGAAGEKLFF.